This is a list of T cell receptor beta chains from one sample in a study of T-cell memory formation after mild COVID-19. Using its own MiXCR run on the 5' RACE reads, TCRdb lists one record per CDR3 protein. The sample carries nearly 200,000 distinct CDR3 sequences, around 17% recorded once. Sequenced material: PBMCs or a T cell subset sorted from them (not recorded which). The receptors stem from an adult woman who had mild COVID-19 (a few samples of this study predate the infection). Cell type and time point are not known. CDR3s include the opening cysteine and the closing phenylalanine or tryptophan. D genes are given only for firm matches. Clone size is stated in some rows and not others, as once, few, many or a class when expanded.

clone size,V gene,J gene,D gene,CDR3 DNA,CDR3 protein
-,TRBV19,TRBJ1-2,-,TGTGCCAGTAGTATTCGGCAGACAAACTATGGCTACACCTTC,CASSIRQTNYGYTF
-,TRBV20-1,TRBJ2-3,-,TGCAGTGCTAGAGACCCCAGGGGGGGAGGAGATACGCAGTATTTT,CSARDPRGGGDTQYF
few,TRBV7-3,TRBJ2-3,-,TGTGCCAGCAGCTCCATGGGGGCAGATACGCAGTATTTT,CASSSMGADTQYF
few,TRBV12-3/TRBV12-4,TRBJ2-7,-,TGTGCCAGCAGTTTTCATAGGGACGAGCAGTACTTC,CASSFHRDEQYF
-,TRBV24-1,TRBJ2-3,-,TGTGCCACCAGTGACAACACTAGGCGCACAGATACGCAGTATTTT,CATSDNTRRTDTQYF
few,TRBV5-1,TRBJ2-7,TRBD2,TGCGCCAGCAGCTTAATGTCACAGGCGGGGGTCGAGCAGTACTTC,CASSLMSQAGVEQYF
many,TRBV12-3/TRBV12-4,TRBJ2-5,-,TGTGCCAGCAGTTTGGGGGGGCGCGACAGGGAGACCCAGTACTTC,CASSLGGRDRETQYF
-,TRBV6-1,TRBJ2-6,-,TGTGCCAGCACCGGCGGTTTCTCTGGGGCCAACGTCCTGACTTTC,CASTGGFSGANVLTF
-,TRBV7-8,TRBJ1-3,-,TGTGCCAGCAGTACGGCAGGGGGAAACACCATATATTTT,CASSTAGGNTIYF
-,TRBV30,TRBJ1-1,-,TGTGCCTGGAGTGTACAGGTCTTCATGAACACTGAAGCTTTCTTT,CAWSVQVFMNTEAFF
-,TRBV29-1,TRBJ2-3,TRBD2,TGCAGCGCAGTTAGCGGGGCCCTCGATACGCAGTATTTT,CSAVSGALDTQYF
few,TRBV20-1,TRBJ2-7,-,TGCAGTGCTAGAGATGGAAAGGACAACTCCTACGAGCAGTACTTC,CSARDGKDNSYEQYF
-,TRBV7-9,TRBJ1-1,-,TGTGCCAGCAGCACCTTAGACGGCACTGAAGCTTTCTTT,CASSTLDGTEAFF
few,TRBV5-1,TRBJ2-5,TRBD1,TGCGCCAGCAGCCCGCGGGGACAGGGGCAAGAGACCCAGTACTTC,CASSPRGQGQETQYF
-,TRBV6-1,TRBJ1-2,-,TGTGCCAGCAGTAACCACCCGACGGTCAACTATGGCTACACCTTC,CASSNHPTVNYGYTF
few,TRBV11-2,TRBJ2-5,-,TGTGCCAGCAGCTTAGTTCTCGGGCAGGGGGGGACCCAGTACTTC,CASSLVLGQGGTQYF
many,TRBV20-1,TRBJ2-1,-,TGCAGTGTGCGGGGCCGCGACAATGAGCAGTTCTTC,CSVRGRDNEQFF
-,TRBV18,TRBJ1-3,-,TGTGCCAGCTCACCACGGGCAGACGGAAACACCATATATTTT,CASSPRADGNTIYF
many,TRBV20-1,TRBJ2-7,TRBD2,TGCAGTGCTAGAGAGATCAGGCTAGCGGCCTCCTACGAGCAGTACTTC,CSAREIRLAASYEQYF
few,TRBV12-3/TRBV12-4,TRBJ1-2,-,TGTGCCAGCACCGGTGCACTAGGTGGCTACACCTTC,CASTGALGGYTF
-,TRBV12-3/TRBV12-4,TRBJ2-3,TRBD2,TGTGCCAGCAGTTTCGGACTAGCTTTAGATACGCAGTATTTT,CASSFGLALDTQYF
many,TRBV5-1,TRBJ2-1,TRBD2,TGCGCCAGCAGCTCAGGGACTAGCGGGACCAATGAGCAGTTCTTC,CASSSGTSGTNEQFF
-,TRBV12-3/TRBV12-4,TRBJ2-3,TRBD2,TGTGCCAGCAGCCGCCGGACTAGCGGACTAACAGATACGCAGTATTTT,CASSRRTSGLTDTQYF
few,TRBV12-3/TRBV12-4,TRBJ2-3,-,TGTGCCAGCAGCCGCGGAGGACAGCTTCGGACAGATACGCAGTATTTT,CASSRGGQLRTDTQYF
-,TRBV2,TRBJ1-4,-,TGTGCCAGCAGCGTGGGGACAACTAATGAAAAACTGTTTTTT,CASSVGTTNEKLFF
-,TRBV29-1,TRBJ1-2,-,TGCAGCGTTGAAGAACGGCGGGGACACTATGGCTACACCTTC,CSVEERRGHYGYTF